This entry lists 24 T cell receptor beta chains sequenced from one sample in a study of cytomegalovirus exposure and HLA in healthy donors. The PCR had 60 Vbeta and 13 Jbeta primers. Generated by immunoSEQ multiplex PCR, the TCRdb table keeps only in-frame clones and is missing some. The sample lists fewer than 200,000 clones; about 88% were seen once. The sequenced sample consisted of PBMCs. The receptors stem from a man aged 25 to 45 in good health and CMV-seropositive.

This chain connects TRBV18 to TRBJ2-3; D is unclear. Germline loops: CDR1 KGHSH, CDR2 LQKENI. V was trimmed by 4 bases and J by 2 bases, leaving 10 bases between them. The CDR3 runs 14 residues. CDR3 nucleotide sequence: TGTGCCAGCTCACTAGCCCGGAACACAGATACGCAGTATTTT. As protein: CASSLARNTDTQYF.

The rearrangement uses TRBV2 and TRBJ1-1; the D is unclear. The CDR3 length is 15 residues. The ends were cut back, 3 bases at V and 1 base at J, with 12 bases in the middle. CDR1 and CDR2 (germline): SNHLY, FYNNEI. The CDR3 DNA sequence: TGTGCCAGCAGTGATGATAGCAGACGGAACACTGAAGCTTTCTTT. It specifies CASSDDSRRNTEAFF.

This clone was seen a handful of times. The rearrangement uses TRBV19 and TRBJ1-5, with D perhaps TRBD1 (5 bases). Trimming stripped 6 bases from V and 2 bases from J, with 14 bases between. CDR1 and CDR2 from the germline V gene are LNHDA and SQIVND (reference sequence). The CDR3 covers 15 residues. CDR3 nucleotides: TGTGCCAGTAGAGGGAGGGGCAGCCGCAATCAGCCCCAGCATTTT. This codes for CASRGRGSRNQPQHF.

The genes are TRBV4-3 and TRBJ2-3; a weak D match, TRBD2 (5 bases). Germline V gene sequence: CDR1 LGHNA, CDR2 YSLEER. The CDR3 spans 15 residues. Trimming took off 0 bases at V and 4 bases at J, with 11 bases between the two ends. The CDR3, as DNA: TGCGCCAGCAGCCAAGAAGGGAGTTGGGCAGATACGCAGTATTTT. Translating gives CASSQEGSWADTQYF.

The chain joins TRBV10-3 to TRBJ1-5; 8 nucleotides line up with TRBD1. Looked up from germline, CDR1 is ENHRY and CDR2 is SYGVKD. The CDR3 runs to 13 residues. Trimming at V came to 6 bases and at J to 7 bases, leaving 5 bases not matched to a gene. The CDR3 loop is CAIRDRDDQPQHF. Written as DNA, the CDR3 is TGTGCCATCAGGGACAGGGACGACCAGCCCCAGCATTTT.

The chain carries TRBV19 and TRBJ1-2; TRBD1 agrees at 10 bases. This CDR3 is built from 17 residues. V trimming: 6 bases; J trimming: 2 bases; junction bases outside the gene matches: 12. Germline V gene lookup returns CDR1 LNHDA and CDR2 SQIVND (reference sequence). CDR3 nucleotides: TGTGCCAGTAGGATCGACAGGGGGCTAGAGAAAAACTATGGCTACACCTTC. Protein: CASRIDRGLEKNYGYTF.

The rearrangement links TRBV6-5 to TRBJ2-1; TRBD1 is a possible D gene (6 bases). CDR3 length equals 16 residues. Trimming left V 0 bases short and J 6 bases short, with 15 bases between. In germline, CDR1 is MNHEY, CDR2 SVGAGI. In DNA, the CDR3 is TGTGCCAGCAGTTACTCGAGGGGGTTGGGAGTCAATGAGCAGTTCTTC. Its translation is CASSYSRGLGVNEQFF.

The gene calls are TRBV27 and TRBJ1-4; the D gene is possibly TRBD1 (6 bases). The CDR3 runs 15 residues. Germline lookup yields CDR1 MNHEY and CDR2 SMNVEV (reference sequence). Trimming left V 5 bases short and J 11 bases short, with 21 bases between. The CDR3 DNA follows: TGTGCCAGCAGTCTGGTCGACAGGCCTCTTCCTAAACTGTTTTTT. Its translation: CASSLVDRPLPKLFF.

This chain joins TRBV6-6 and TRBJ2-3; no reliable D call. There are 12 residues in the CDR3. V was shortened by 6 bases and J by 2 bases, with 6 bases between the two germline ends. Germline V gene data show CDR1 as MNHNY and CDR2 as SVGAGI (reference sequence). The CDR3 reads CASRHYTDTQYF. In DNA form, the CDR3 reads TGTGCCAGCAGACATTACACAGATACGCAGTATTTT.

J is TRBJ1-1 and V is TRBV19; the match to TRBD1 covers 9 bases. CDR3 length equals 15 residues. Germline V gene data show CDR1 as LNHDA and CDR2 as SQIVND (reference sequence). Unmatched junction bases numbered 10, after V lost 7 bases and J lost 4 bases. The CDR3 spells CASKVGTGRFTEAFF. The CDR3 DNA sequence: TGTGCCAGTAAGGTGGGGACAGGGAGGTTCACTGAAGCTTTCTTT.

A note on this clone: One end of the junction does not line up with germline, which may come from a read error. V usage is TRBV7-7 and J usage is TRBJ2-5; tentative D call: TRBD2 (7 bases). The germline gives CDR1 SSHAT, CDR2 FNYEAQ (reference sequence). This CDR3 contains 15 residues. The CDR3: CASSALQGREETQYF. CDR3 bases: TGTGCTAGCAGCGCCCTCCAGGGGAGGGAAGAGACCCAGTACTTC.

The chain recombines TRBV7-3 with TRBJ2-3; no definite D call. Germline values: CDR1 SGHTA, CDR2 FQGTGA. CDR3 length: 13 residues. Trimming shortened V by 8 bases and J by 4 bases, and 13 bases separated the two germline ends. CDR3 region: CASASHRADTQYF. The CDR3 region has the DNA TGTGCCAGCGCGTCCCACCGGGCAGATACGCAGTATTTT.

The V and J genes are TRBV11-2 and TRBJ2-3, with 12 bases aligning to TRBD2. This CDR3 contains 17 residues. CDR1 and CDR2 from the germline V gene are SGHAT and FQNNGV. The V segment lost 4 bases and the J segment 4 bases; nucleotides outside the gene matches: 9. CDR3 in amino acids: CASSWLAGGPGPDTQYF. The CDR3 nucleotides are TGTGCCAGCAGCTGGCTAGCGGGAGGGCCTGGTCCAGATACGCAGTATTTT.

In this sample, this clone turned up a few times. This chain connects TRBV5-1 to TRBJ2-7, with 7 bases fitting TRBD2. CDR3 size: 14 residues. V shed 0 bases, J shed 6 bases, and the junction held 6 bases outside the gene matches. In germline, CDR1 is SGHRS, CDR2 YFSETQ. CDR3 DNA sequence: TGCGCCAGCAGCTTGGTTGGGGGAGGGACCGAGCAGTACGTC. Its translation is CASSLVGGGTEQYV.

This clone was picked up a small number of times. This chain connects TRBV29-1 to TRBJ1-1; D unclear. V gave up 6 bases and J gave up 7 bases, with 24 bases separating them. Germline V lookup: CDR1 SQVTM, CDR2 ANQGSEA. CDR3 length equals 15 residues. CDR3 nucleotides: TGCAGCGTGGGTACGGGGAATGGTATTCGGGGTGAAGCTTTCTTT. This translates into CSVGTGNGIRGEAFF.

CDR3 DNA: TGTGCCAGCAGCTTGACTAGTCAAGAGACCCAGTACTTC. Translated: CASSLTSQETQYF. V usage is TRBV5-6 and J usage is TRBJ2-5; a weak D match, TRBD2 (5 bases). This CDR3 contains 13 residues. Trimming took 1 base from V and 2 from J, leaving 6 bases between them. Germline V gives CDR1 SGHDT, CDR2 YYEEEE.

The chain employs TRBV29-1 and TRBJ1-1; D is unclear. The germline V and J ends were trimmed by 6 bases and 3 bases, with 5 bases remaining between them. Germline assignment: CDR1 SQVTM and CDR2 ANQGSEA. This CDR3 comprises 10 residues. The CDR3 sequence is CSVIYTEAFF. Here the CDR3 DNA reads TGCAGCGTAATCTACACTGAAGCTTTCTTT.

The rearrangement links TRBV5-1 to TRBJ2-1; D possibly corresponds to TRBD2 (5 bases). CDR1 and CDR2 from the germline V gene are SGHRS and YFSETQ. The V end lost 7 bases, the J end lost 4 bases, and 15 bases lay between the germline ends. The CDR3 is 14 amino acids. This chain's CDR3 is CASGPKAVYNEQFF. The DNA of the CDR3 is TGCGCCAGCGGACCGAAAGCGGTATACAATGAGCAGTTCTTC.

The CDR3 reads CASSQDHRVANYGYTF. Here the CDR3 DNA reads TGTGCCAGCAGCCAAGATCACAGGGTGGCTAACTATGGCTACACCTTC. The chain combines TRBV4-2 with TRBJ1-2; tentatively, D is TRBD1 (6 bases). V gave up 0 bases and J gave up 0 bases, with 11 bases separating them. Germline CDR1 is LGHNA and CDR2 is YNFKEQ. The CDR3 spans 16 residues.

As DNA, the CDR3 is TGTGCCAGCAGTCCCAGCGATTCGGGAGATACGCAGTATTTT. Translating it yields CASSPSDSGDTQYF. V is TRBV27 and J is TRBJ2-3; D unclear. CDR1 is MNHEY, CDR2 SMNVEV, per germline (reference sequence). CDR3 length: 14 residues. V lost 5 bases to trimming and J lost 5 bases, with 14 bases between them.

The V call is TRBV6-6, the J call TRBJ1-1; no definite D call. In germline, CDR1 is MNHNY, CDR2 SVGAGI (reference sequence). The V gene lost 0 bases and the J gene lost 3 bases, with 8 bases spanning the gap. The CDR3 runs 14 residues. The CDR3 DNA sequence: TGTGCCAGCAGTTACTCGCTCGGGGACACTGAAGCTTTCTTT. Encoded protein: CASSYSLGDTEAFF.

A few counts support this clone. The V and J genes are TRBV6-5 and TRBJ1-2; TRBD1 matches at 10 bases. Unmatched junction bases numbered 7, after V lost 5 bases and J lost 4 bases. CDR1 and CDR2 (germline): MNHEY, SVGAGI. This CDR3 has 15 amino acids. CDR3 protein: CASSVRQGAGYGYTF. CDR3 in DNA: TGTGCCAGCAGTGTAAGACAGGGGGCCGGCTATGGCTACACCTTC.

The rearrangement uses TRBV2 and TRBJ2-2, with 8 bases fitting TRBD1. This CDR3 is built from 14 residues. The V gene end was trimmed by 6 bases and the J gene end by 5 bases; junction bases not matched to a gene: 5. CDR1 is SNHLY and CDR2 is FYNNEI in the germline V gene. The CDR3 DNA sequence: TGTGCCAGCAGCAGGGGGCAACGGACCGGGGAGCTGTTTTTT. This sequence encodes CASSRGQRTGELFF.

The V call is TRBV7-2, the J call TRBJ1-2; 7 bases align to TRBD1. CDR3 length: 13 amino acids. Losses at the gene ends were 4 bases for V and 4 bases for J; bases not matched to a gene: 3. The germline V gene has CDR1 SGHTA and CDR2 FQGNSA. The DNA for the CDR3 is TGTGCCAGCAGCTCAGGGGGAGGCTATGGCTACACCTTC. Protein: CASSSGGGYGYTF. The variable domain in full, with the rest retrieved from reference TRBV7-2 and TRBJ1-2, is GAGVSQSPSNKVTEKGKDVELRCDPISGHTALYWYRQSLGQGLEFLIYFQGNSAPDKSGLPSDRFSAERTGGSVSTLTIQRTQQEDSAVYLCASSSGGGYGYTFGSGTRLTVV.